One and the same sample provided the 15 T cell receptor beta chains below, sequenced in a study of T cells in Graves' hyperthyroidism and ophthalmopathy. What was amplified from RNA transcripts were TCR beta CDR3 regions. An initial round of RT-PCR targeting the TCR CDR3 relied on the HTBI primer set. MiXCR, applied by TCRdb to the multiplex PCR reads, yields one record per CDR3 protein. Here the sample spans hundreds of thousands of distinct CDR3 sequences, about two fifths being singletons. Sequenced sample: blood. The receptors come from a man aged 18-30 years with Graves' hyperthyroidism.

This clonotype was counted a single time. One junction end disagrees with the germline gene, perhaps due to a read error. The chain recombines TRBV7-3 with TRBJ1-1; possibly TRBD1 for D (6 bases). CDR1 and CDR2 (germline): SGHTA, FQGTGA. The CDR3 has 15 residues. The CDR3 nucleotides read TGCGCCAGCAGCCCCGGTATCGGGGGGCCCACTGAAGCTTTCTTT. This gives the protein CASSPGIGGPTEAFF.

With regard to this clonotype: This sequence may be a read error, since a much larger clone differs from it by one base. The chain has TRBV13 and TRBJ1-1, with D perhaps TRBD1 (6 bases). Per germline, CDR1 PRHDT and CDR2 FYEKMQ (reference sequence). This CDR3 has 13 residues. The CDR3 region is CASSFSGATEASF. The CDR3, as DNA: TGTGCCAGCAGCTTTTCAGGGGCTACTGAAGCTTCCTTT.

This clonotype has only a few counts. This CDR3 fails to terminate in the conserved phenylalanine or tryptophan, so it likely reflects a read error. The chain is built from TRBV29-1 and TRBJ2-7; D ambiguous. Germline V gene data show CDR1 as SQVTM and CDR2 as ANQGSEA. V lost 4 bases, J lost 2 bases, and 6 bases lay in between. There are 11 residues in the CDR3. The CDR3 DNA sequence: TGCAGCGTTGGCGGCGCCTACGAGCAGTACCTC. It codes for CSVGGAYEQYL.

The chain uses TRBV5-4 and TRBJ2-7; TRBD1 agrees at 7 bases. Germline loops: CDR1 SGHNT, CDR2 YYREEE (reference sequence). V dropped 4 bases and J dropped 12; count of bases not matched to a gene: 7. The CDR3 has 11 amino acids. DNA of the CDR3: TGTGCCAGCAGCCAAGAGGGACAGCTGTACTTC. Protein sequence: CASSQEGQLYF.

The chain links TRBV12-3 or TRBV12-4 to TRBJ1-1, with D maybe TRBD1 (6 bases). Between the trimmed V and J ends, which lost 5 bases and 4 bases, there was a span of 11 bases. The length of the CDR3 is 13 residues. The CDR3 DNA reads TGTGCCAGCAGTCCACAGGGAACCACTGAAGCTTTCTTT. It is translated as CASSPQGTTEAFF.

This clonotype was seen a single time. V usage is TRBV9 and J usage is TRBJ1-5, with D tentatively TRBD1 (5 bases). The V end lost 4 bases, the J end lost 14 bases, and 13 bases lay between the germline ends. There are 11 residues in the CDR3. The germline V gene has CDR1 SGDLS and CDR2 YYNGEE. The CDR3 loop reads CASSRDSAEHF. CDR3 bases: TGTGCCAGCAGCCGAGACAGCGCCGAGCATTTT.

The rearrangement joins TRBV5-1 to TRBJ2-7; D unclear. CDR1 is SGHRS, CDR2 YFSETQ, per germline. This CDR3 has 14 amino acids. Trimming removed 0 bases from V and 3 bases from J, with 10 bases in between. This chain's CDR3 is CASSLGQTGYEQYF. CDR3 DNA sequence: TGCGCCAGCAGCTTGGGCCAGACGGGCTACGAGCAGTACTTC.

This chain uses TRBV5-4 with TRBJ2-7; 7 bases line up with TRBD2. Germline loops: CDR1 SGHNT, CDR2 YYREEE (reference sequence). The CDR3 extends over 16 amino acids. V was pared by 6 bases and J by 0 bases, with 12 bases of the junction left unmatched. CDR3 sequence: CASTTPDGTNSYEQYF. Written as DNA, the CDR3 is TGTGCCAGCACTACTCCGGACGGGACTAACTCCTACGAGCAGTACTTC.

The sample holds a few counts of this clonotype. The chain recombines TRBV5-5 with TRBJ1-4, with D unresolved. Germline V gene data show CDR1 as SGHKS and CDR2 as YYEKEE (reference sequence). V shed 0 bases and J shed 8 bases, with 11 bases lying between them. The CDR3 is made up of 14 amino acids. CDR3 DNA: TGTGCCAGCAGCTTGGGTGGGAACCCGGAAAAACTGTTTTTT. It yields the protein CASSLGGNPEKLFF. Using reference TRBV5-5 and TRBJ1-4 for the parts outside the CDR3, the full variable domain is DAGVTQSPTHLIKTRGQQVTLRCSPISGHKSVSWYQQVLGQGPQFIFQYYEKEERGRGNFPDRFSARQFPNYSSELNVNALLLGDSALYLCASSLGGNPEKLFFGSGTQLSVL.

This chain connects TRBV6-1 to TRBJ2-2; D may be TRBD2 (5 bases). Germline CDR1 is MNHNS and CDR2 is SASEGT. Trimming took off 8 bases at V and 5 bases at J, with 18 bases between the two ends. The CDR3 spans 15 residues. The CDR3 here is CASRPRRRKTGELFF. DNA of the CDR3: TGTGCCAGCCGCCCCCGACGGAGGAAGACCGGGGAGCTGTTTTTT.

This clonotype was detected only a few times. The chain joins TRBV5-1 to TRBJ1-4; D remains unclear. Deletions cut 1 base from V and 7 bases from J, with 17 bases between. CDR3 size: 16 residues. CDR1 is SGHRS and CDR2 is YFSETQ in the germline V gene. The CDR3 protein is CASSLYLGGQREKLFF. As DNA, the CDR3 is TGCGCCAGCAGCTTGTATCTAGGAGGTCAGCGTGAAAAACTGTTTTTT.

This sequence joins TRBV29-1 and TRBJ1-3; D unclear. This CDR3 is 13 amino acids long. Per germline, CDR1 SQVTM and CDR2 ANQGSEA. Between the trimmed V and J ends, which lost 8 bases and 0 bases, there was a span of 11 bases. CDR3 in DNA: TGCAGCTTAAGGGCAGCCTCTGGAAACACCATATATTTT. Amino acids: CSLRAASGNTIYF.

At least ten counts were recorded for this clonotype. The chain recombines TRBV29-1 with TRBJ2-6; TRBD2 matches at 8 bases. Germline CDR1 reads SQVTM; CDR2 reads ANQGSEA. V lost 6 bases, J lost 2 bases, and 3 bases stayed unmatched. The CDR3 covers 14 residues. The CDR3 region is CSVNGGAGANVLTF. In DNA form, the CDR3 reads TGCAGCGTCAACGGGGGGGCTGGGGCCAACGTCCTGACTTTC.

This clonotype was observed many times. This sequence joins TRBV7-6 and TRBJ1-4; D is undetermined. From germline, CDR1 is SGHVS and CDR2 FNYEAQ. The V and J ends lost 7 bases and 0 bases respectively, with 3 bases between them. The CDR3 loop spans 12 amino acids. In nucleotides, the CDR3 is TGTGCCAGCAAATCAACTAATGAAAAACTGTTTTTT. The encoded protein is CASKSTNEKLFF.

The V gene is TRBV4-2, the J gene TRBJ2-7; D is undetermined. CDR3 length: 13 amino acids. V was pared by 0 bases and J by 3 bases, with 6 bases between. Per the germline V gene, CDR1 is LGHNA and CDR2 is YNFKEQ. CDR3 nucleotides: TGTGCCAGCAGCCAAGATAGCCGCTACGAGCAGTACTTC. Amino acids: CASSQDSRYEQYF.